This TCR beta chain is from a study of circulating CD8 cells and anti-PD-1 response in melanoma. As for the study in general: Anti-PD-1 was first-line therapy for about 50% of the 13 patients.

This clonotype is labeled large. The antigen remains unidentified. Study findings and constraints: Previously treated and treatment-naive patients were pooled together. No tumor material was available, so peptide assays assessed reactivity.

This CDR3 is built from 13 residues. CDR1 is MDHEN, CDR2 SYDVKM, per germline. Trimming removed 8 bases from V and 2 bases from J, with 10 bases in between. From live CD3+CD8+TCRalphabeta+ cells, four PD-1 and/or TIGIT subsets were sorted. Each library started from about 15 ng of total RNA using the QIAseq Immune Repertoire TCR panel. From the reads, TCRdb called clonotypes with MiXCR, one entry per CDR3 protein. The sample includes 200 to 250 distinct CDR3 sequences, 13% seen only once; the top ten take 55% to 70%. The sample was CD8+ T cells from PBMCs, taken at baseline or after one month of anti-PD-1 therapy (not recorded which). The chain joins TRBV28 to TRBJ1-5; D is unclear. This clonotype originated in a human donor with melanoma. As DNA, the CDR3 is TGTGCCAGCCAGTGGAGGGGCAATCAGCCCCAGCATTTT. It codes for CASQWRGNQPQHF.